The rows below give T cell receptor beta chains drawn from one sample of a study of technical replicates of blood from four donors. Libraries were prepared by immunoSEQ multiplex PCR; TCRdb keeps only in-frame clonotypes and omits some of them. The sample shows under 75,000 clones, almost 95% of them seen only once. The sample consisted of PBMCs. The receptors originated from a human donor in good health. Some clones in this sample may be carry-over from other donors' samples. CDR3s include the opening cysteine and the closing phenylalanine or tryptophan. A D gene is named only where the DNA matches it firmly. Not every row has a clone size; where given, it reads once, few, many or a size class.

>TRBJ1-1|TRBV6-5|-|-
CASSSPGGAPTEAFF
TGTGCCAGCAGTTCCCCCGGGGGGGCGCCCACTGAAGCTTTCTTT
>TRBJ2-7|TRBV7-2|TRBD1|-
CASSGGQANTYEQYF
TGTGCCAGCAGCGGGGGACAGGCGAATACCTACGAGCAGTACTTC
>TRBJ2-5|TRBV19|-|-
CASSNLEGETQYF
TGTGCCAGTAGTAACCTAGAAGGCGAGACCCAGTACTTC
>TRBJ2-2|TRBV5-1|TRBD2|-
CASSPGGGDTGELFF
TGCGCCAGCAGTCCTGGCGGGGGGGACACCGGGGAGCTGTTTTTT
>TRBJ1-6|TRBV5-1|-|-
CASSGRDNSPLHF
TGCGCCAGCAGCGGGCGGGACAATTCACCCCTCCACTTT
>TRBJ2-7|TRBV10-3|TRBD2|-
CAISAGLAGTYEQYF
TGTGCCATCAGCGCGGGACTAGCGGGGACCTACGAGCAGTACTTC
>TRBJ1-5|TRBV6-1|-|-
CASTTGGSGNQPQHF
TGTGCCAGCACCACGGGGGGATCAGGCAATCAGCCCCAGCATTTT
>TRBJ1-2|TRBV5-4|-|once
CASSRPTDNYGYTF
TGTGCCAGCAGCCGCCCGACAGATAACTATGGCTACACCTTC
>TRBJ2-7|TRBV11-2|TRBD2|-
CASGIAGGYTYEQYF
TGTGCCAGCGGGATAGCGGGAGGCTACACCTACGAGCAGTACTTC
>TRBJ2-5|TRBV10-3|TRBD1|-
CATRDSQETQYF
TGTGCCACCCGGGACAGTCAAGAGACCCAGTACTTC
>TRBJ2-2|TRBV5-8|-|-
CASSFQGSGELFF
TGTGCCAGCAGCTTCCAGGGGAGCGGGGAGCTGTTTTTT
>TRBJ2-3|TRBV7-3|TRBD2|-
CASSPQETSGGSTDTQYF
TGTGCCAGCAGCCCTCAGGAAACTAGCGGGGGTAGCACAGATACGCAGTATTTT
>TRBJ2-3|TRBV10-3|TRBD2|-
CATRASGGLGTQYF
TGTGCCACCAGGGCTAGCGGGGGATTAGGTACGCAGTATTTT
>TRBJ1-2|TRBV7-2|-|-
CASSQGPDYFYGYTF
TGTGCCAGCAGCCAGGGGCCGGATTATTTCTATGGCTACACCTTC
>TRBJ2-7|TRBV30|TRBD2|-
CAWTTGTRGSYEQYF
TGTGCCTGGACAACCGGGACTAGGGGCTCCTACGAGCAGTACTTC
>TRBJ2-7|TRBV5-1|-|-
CASSPGQKLYEQYF
TGCGCCAGCAGCCCGGGACAAAAACTCTACGAGCAGTACTTC
>TRBJ2-6|TRBV13|-|-
CASSFFQTGANVLTF
TGTGCCAGCAGCTTTTTCCAGACTGGGGCCAACGTCCTGACTTTC
>TRBJ2-2|TRBV19|-|-
CASSIFGTGELFF
TGTGCCAGTAGTATTTTCGGCACCGGGGAGCTGTTTTTT
>TRBJ2-5|TRBV7-2|-|-
CASSRDFRATQYF
TGTGCCAGCAGCAGGGACTTCAGGGCAACCCAGTACTTC
>TRBJ2-1|TRBV19|TRBD2|-
CASSDGTRIEQFF
TGTGCCAGTAGTGACGGGACTAGGATTGAGCAGTTCTTC
>TRBJ2-1|TRBV30|TRBD2|-
CAWRSGGAYNEQFF
TGTGCCTGGAGATCCGGGGGGGCCTACAATGAGCAGTTCTTC
>TRBJ2-3|TRBV5-5|-|-
CASSLQGPDTQYF
TGTGCCAGCAGCTTGCAGGGGCCAGATACGCAGTATTTT
>TRBJ2-5|TRBV4-1|-|-
CASSQPGVRETQYF
TGCGCCAGCAGCCAACCAGGGGTTCGAGAGACCCAGTACTTC
>TRBJ2-5|TRBV30|TRBD2|-
CAWSSGRVVSETQYF
TGTGCCTGGTCTAGCGGAAGAGTGGTATCAGAGACCCAGTACTTC
>TRBJ1-5|TRBV19|TRBD1|-
CATRGGNQPQHF
TGTGCCACCAGGGGGGGCAATCAGCCCCAGCATTTT
>TRBJ2-7|TRBV5-1|-|-
CASSLGTTEQYF
TGCGCCAGCAGCTTGGGCACAACCGAGCAGTACTTC
>TRBJ2-7|TRBV30|-|-
CAWSAPYEITYEQYF
TGTGCCTGGAGTGCACCCTATGAGATTACCTACGAGCAGTACTTC
>TRBJ1-1|TRBV5-4|-|-
CASSITENTEAFF
TGTGCCAGCAGCATAACAGAGAACACTGAAGCTTTCTTT
>TRBJ1-5|TRBV30|-|-
CAWSARGGQPQHF
TGTGCCTGGAGTGCCAGGGGCGGCCAGCCCCAGCATTTT
>TRBJ1-1|TRBV29-1|TRBD1|-
CSGTGGVNTEAFF
TGCAGCGGGACAGGGGGGGTGAACACTGAAGCTTTCTTT
>TRBJ2-7|TRBV11-1|-|-
CASSLTGFEQYF
TGTGCCAGCAGCTTGACAGGTTTCGAGCAGTACTTC
>TRBJ2-2|TRBV29-1|-|-
CSAPQDSTGELFF
TGCAGCGCTCCCCAGGACAGCACCGGGGAGCTGTTTTTT